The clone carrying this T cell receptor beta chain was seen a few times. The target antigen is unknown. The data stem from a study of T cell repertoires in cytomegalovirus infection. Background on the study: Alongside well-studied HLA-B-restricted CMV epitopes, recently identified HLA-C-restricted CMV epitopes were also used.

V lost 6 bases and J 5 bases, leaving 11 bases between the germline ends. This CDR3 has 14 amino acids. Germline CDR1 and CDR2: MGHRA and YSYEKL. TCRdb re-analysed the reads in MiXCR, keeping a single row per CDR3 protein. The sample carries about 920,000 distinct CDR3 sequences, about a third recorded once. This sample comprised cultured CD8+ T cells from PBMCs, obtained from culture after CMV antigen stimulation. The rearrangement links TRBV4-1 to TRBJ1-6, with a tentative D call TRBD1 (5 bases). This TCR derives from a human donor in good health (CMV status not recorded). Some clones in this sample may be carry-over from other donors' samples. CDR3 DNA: TGCGCCAGCAGACAGACAGAAGATAATTCACCCCTCCACTTT. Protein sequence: CASRQTEDNSPLHF.